The 24 T cell receptor beta chains reported below all come from one sample, sequenced in a study of cytomegalovirus exposure and HLA in healthy donors. TCRdb keeps only in-frame clones here, not all; method: immunoSEQ multiplex PCR. The sample consists of approximately 160,000 clones, less than 90% of them appearing once. Sequencing was done on a sample of PBMCs. Receptors were obtained from a woman between 18 and 30 years old in good health and CMV-seropositive.

This chain uses TRBV4-2 with TRBJ2-7; TRBD1 aligns across 11 bases. CDR1 and CDR2 from the germline V gene are LGHNA and YNFKEQ. The CDR3 runs 16 residues. V dropped 0 bases and J dropped 7; count of bases not matched to a gene: 8. The CDR3 bases are TGTGCCAGCAGCCAAGATTCTGGGACAGGGGGGAGTGAGCAGTACTTC. Amino acids: CASSQDSGTGGSEQYF.

This chain connects TRBV9 to TRBJ2-1; D is undetermined. The CDR3 loop spans 16 amino acids. Per germline, CDR1 SGDLS and CDR2 YYNGEE. The V and J ends lost 3 bases and 2 bases respectively, with 15 bases between them. CDR3 DNA: TGTGCCAGCAGCGCAGGATTAAGAATCACCTACAATGAGCAGTTCTTC. Its translation is CASSAGLRITYNEQFF.

The chain combines TRBV10-3 with TRBJ2-5; 7 bases map to TRBD1. V was clipped by 3 bases and J by 2 bases; unmatched bases: 0. The CDR3 consists of 13 residues. Germline values: CDR1 ENHRY, CDR2 SYGVKD. The CDR3 is CAISDRGQETQYF. The CDR3 DNA is TGTGCCATCAGTGACAGGGGGCAAGAGACCCAGTACTTC.

The rearrangement joins TRBV11-1 to TRBJ2-7; D is possibly TRBD2 (5 bases). The CDR3 contains 13 residues. V was pared by 7 bases and J by 2 bases, with 12 bases between. Germline V gives CDR1 SGHAT, CDR2 FQDESV (reference sequence). The CDR3 sequence is CASTMRVPYEQYF. CDR3 DNA: TGTGCCAGCACCATGAGGGTCCCCTACGAGCAGTACTTC.

The rearrangement joins TRBV4-3 to TRBJ1-5; possible D gene TRBD1, 5 bases. CDR1 LGHNA and CDR2 YSLEER come from the germline V gene. CDR3 length: 16 residues. Trimming stripped 0 bases from V and 7 bases from J, with 16 bases between. CDR3 loop: CASSQDARVGLQPQHF. In DNA, the CDR3 is TGCGCCAGCAGCCAAGATGCCAGGGTAGGCCTCCAGCCCCAGCATTTT.

The chain has TRBV5-6 and TRBJ1-2; D gene unclear. CDR3 length: 12 residues. Germline V gene lookup returns CDR1 SGHDT and CDR2 YYEEEE. Deletions cut 0 bases from V and 7 bases from J, with 7 bases between. CDR3 in amino acids: CASSLAGGGYTF. DNA for the CDR3: TGTGCCAGCAGCTTGGCCGGAGGTGGCTACACCTTC.

The chain is built from TRBV10-1 and TRBJ2-1; D is perhaps TRBD1 (6 bases). CDR1 is WNHNN, CDR2 SYGVQD, per germline (reference sequence). The CDR3 loop spans 15 amino acids. The V gene lost 2 bases and the J gene lost 8 bases, with 16 bases spanning the gap. CDR3 sequence: CASSEGRNRVDEQFF. CDR3 DNA sequence: TGCGCCAGCAGTGAGGGAAGGAACAGGGTCGATGAGCAGTTCTTC.

The J gene is TRBJ1-4, the V gene TRBV7-9; D gene uncertain. CDR1 is SEHNR, CDR2 FQNEAQ, per germline (reference sequence). Between the trimmed V and J ends, which lost 5 bases and 4 bases, there was a span of 2 bases. This CDR3 contains 11 residues. CDR3 residues: CASSRNEKLFF. The CDR3 DNA reads TGTGCCAGCAGCCGTAATGAAAAACTGTTTTTT.

This clone was seen once. The rearrangement joins TRBV6-5 to TRBJ1-1, with D unresolved. The length of the CDR3 is 13 residues. Germline loops: CDR1 MNHEY, CDR2 SVGAGI. Trimming shortened V by 0 bases and J by 1 base, and 3 bases separated the two germline ends. The CDR3 DNA sequence: TGTGCCAGCAGTTACTCCAGGAACACTGAAGCTTTCTTT. Residues: CASSYSRNTEAFF.

J is TRBJ2-1 and V is TRBV4-3, with D unclear. The germline V and J ends were trimmed by 3 bases and 6 bases, with 12 bases remaining between them. Per the germline V gene, CDR1 is LGHNA and CDR2 is YSLEER. The CDR3 totals 14 residues. DNA for the CDR3: TGCGCCAGCAGCCAGTTTAGAGGCACCAATGAGCAGTTCTTC. It yields the protein CASSQFRGTNEQFF.

CDR3 DNA sequence: TGTGCCAGCAGCCCCCATACTGAGACAGGGTATGGCTACACCTTC. Translating gives CASSPHTETGYGYTF. V gene TRBV7-9 combines with J gene TRBJ1-2; 7 nucleotides agree with TRBD1. The CDR3 sequence is 15 residues long. Germline V gene lookup returns CDR1 SEHNR and CDR2 FQNEAQ (reference sequence). The V segment lost 5 bases and the J segment 5 bases; nucleotides outside the gene matches: 11.

The chain recombines TRBV29-1 with TRBJ1-5; 7 bases line up with TRBD1. Looked up from germline, CDR1 is SQVTM and CDR2 is ANQGSEA. The CDR3 is made up of 12 amino acids. Unmatched junction bases numbered 4, after V lost 0 bases and J lost 11 bases. The CDR3 sequence: CSVEEGGRAQHF. The CDR3, as DNA: TGCAGCGTTGAAGAAGGGGGCAGGGCCCAGCATTTT.

The chain is built from TRBV9 and TRBJ1-5, with D possibly being TRBD1 (6 bases). Trimming pared 0 bases from V and 10 bases from J, leaving 17 bases between. Germline loops: CDR1 SGDLS, CDR2 YYNGEE. The CDR3 consists of 15 residues. CDR3 bases: TGTGCCAGCAGCGTAGGTGGGGGGGGCTTTGATCCCCAGCATTTT. This sequence encodes CASSVGGGGFDPQHF.

The V gene is TRBV30, the J gene TRBJ1-5; 11 bases are a match to TRBD1. V lost 0 bases and J lost 4; bases outside the gene matches: 20. Germline CDR1 and CDR2: GTSNPN and SVGIG (reference sequence). The CDR3 sequence is 21 residues long. Here the CDR3 reads CAWSVRALRTGGLRKNQPQHF. CDR3 sequence (DNA): TGTGCCTGGAGTGTCAGGGCGCTCAGGACAGGGGGCTTGAGAAAAAATCAGCCCCAGCATTTT.

This chain uses TRBV27 with TRBJ2-7; D is perhaps TRBD1 (7 bases). V was trimmed by 3 bases and J by 1 base, leaving 13 bases between them. This CDR3 comprises 15 residues. Germline lookup yields CDR1 MNHEY and CDR2 SMNVEV (reference sequence). CDR3 DNA sequence: TGTGCCAGCAGTTTCAGGGGGGACGCTTCCTACGAGCAGTACTTC. It is translated as CASSFRGDASYEQYF.

This rearrangement joins TRBV5-1 to TRBJ2-3; TRBD2 matches at 8 bases. V lost 4 bases and J lost 1; bases outside the gene matches: 14. The CDR3 totals 18 residues. Germline values: CDR1 SGHRS, CDR2 YFSETQ. CDR3 in amino acids: CASSGPYDGREGTDTQYF. The CDR3 bases are TGCGCCAGCAGCGGACCCTACGACGGGAGGGAAGGCACAGATACGCAGTATTTT.

The chain has TRBV7-9 and TRBJ2-5; 8 bases are a match to TRBD1. This CDR3 comprises 15 residues. Germline V gene sequence: CDR1 SEHNR, CDR2 FQNEAQ (reference sequence). The V gene end was trimmed by 1 base and the J gene end by 4 bases; junction bases not matched to a gene: 5. The CDR3 reads CASSLGDRRRETQYF. For the CDR3, the DNA is TGTGCCAGCAGCTTAGGGGACAGGAGACGAGAGACCCAGTACTTC.

The CDR3 loop is CASSLGTGFQETQYF. The CDR3 DNA sequence: TGTGCCAGCAGCCTCGGGACAGGGTTCCAAGAGACCCAGTACTTC. The chain joins TRBV11-2 to TRBJ2-5; 9 bases match TRBD1. CDR1 SGHAT and CDR2 FQNNGV come from the germline V gene. The CDR3 consists of 15 residues. V lost 5 bases, J lost 1 base, and 5 bases stayed unmatched.

This clone was counted once. The chain uses TRBV18 and TRBJ2-7; D remains unclear. The CDR3 consists of 13 residues. Germline V gene sequence: CDR1 KGHSH, CDR2 LQKENI. V was pared by 5 bases and J by 7 bases, with 15 bases between. The DNA of the CDR3 is TGTGCCAGCTCATCCCTCGAAACTTTAGAGCAGTACTTC. This translates into CASSSLETLEQYF.

The rearrangement joins TRBV6-6 to TRBJ1-1; maybe TRBD1 (6 bases). CDR1 is MNHNY and CDR2 is SVGAGI in the germline V gene (reference sequence). This CDR3 has 16 residues. V dropped 0 bases and J dropped 0 bases, with 11 bases sitting between them. The CDR3 DNA sequence: TGTGCCAGCAGTTACTCGGTCGGACAGATGAACACTGAAGCTTTCTTT. This translates into CASSYSVGQMNTEAFF.

This sequence joins TRBV5-4 and TRBJ2-7; 7 nucleotides agree with TRBD2. Trimming took 4 bases from V and 7 from J; bases not matched to a gene: 11. The CDR3 loop spans 14 amino acids. Germline V gene lookup returns CDR1 SGHNT and CDR2 YYREEE (reference sequence). The CDR3 DNA reads TGTGCCAGCAGCCGCCGGGAGCGGGAAGGGGAGCAGTACTTC. Protein product: CASSRREREGEQYF.

The CDR3 DNA sequence: TGTGCCTGGAAAGGTCCAGGGAACACTGAAGCTTTCTTT. Residues: CAWKGPGNTEAFF. V usage is TRBV30 and J usage is TRBJ1-1; no firm D call. The CDR3 length is 13 residues. The germline V gene encodes CDR1 GTSNPN and CDR2 SVGIG (reference sequence). V was cut by 4 bases and J by 1 base, with 10 bases left in between.

The V call is TRBV5-1, the J call TRBJ2-1; 9 bases agree with TRBD1. The CDR3 loop spans 16 amino acids. In germline, CDR1 is SGHRS, CDR2 YFSETQ. The ends lost 0 bases at V and 2 bases at J; junction bases unmatched: 3. CDR3 nucleotide sequence: TGCGCCAGCAGCTTGGGGGGACAGGGAGCCTACAATGAGCAGTTCTTC. Residues: CASSLGGQGAYNEQFF.

The genes are TRBV5-1 and TRBJ2-7; D gene uncertain. Deletions cut 3 bases from V and 3 bases from J, with 13 bases between. This CDR3 is built from 14 residues. Germline V gene sequence: CDR1 SGHRS, CDR2 YFSETQ. The CDR3 protein is CASSSNSNGYEQYF. For the CDR3, the DNA is TGCGCCAGCAGCTCTAATTCGAATGGCTACGAGCAGTACTTC. Full variable domain (missing parts from reference TRBV5-1 and TRBJ2-7): KAGVTQTPRYLIKTRGQQVTLSCSPISGHRSVSWYQQTPGQGLQFLFEYFSETQRNKGNFPGRFSGRQFSNSRSEMNVSTLELGDSALYLCASSSNSNGYEQYFGPGTRLTVT.